The sequence of this T cell receptor beta chain was determined in a study of blood T cell repertoires in COVID-19. The wider study: Samples of COVID-19 (acute and convalescent) were obtained from the United States, Italy and Spain.

The authors' processing: Estimated nucleated cell counts came from reference gene primer amplification. Assay: immunoSEQ multiplex PCR; the TCRdb copy retains only in-frame clones and omits some. V and J calls and clone size are copied from that table; D and trimming were computed from the DNA. The sample lists about 210,000 clones, over 75% occurring once. The CDR3 contains 15 residues. Germline CDR1 is SGDLS and CDR2 is YYNGEE. Trimming at V came to 3 bases and at J to 4 bases, leaving 6 bases not matched to a gene. This receptor was identified in a woman in her forties with acute or convalescent COVID-19. This chain connects TRBV9 to TRBJ1-5, with TRBD1 identical over 8 bases. Sequencing input: peripheral blood. CDR3 in amino acids: CASSAGQGINQPQHF. CDR3 sequence (DNA): TGTGCCAGCAGCGCCGGACAGGGAATTAATCAGCCCCAGCATTTT.